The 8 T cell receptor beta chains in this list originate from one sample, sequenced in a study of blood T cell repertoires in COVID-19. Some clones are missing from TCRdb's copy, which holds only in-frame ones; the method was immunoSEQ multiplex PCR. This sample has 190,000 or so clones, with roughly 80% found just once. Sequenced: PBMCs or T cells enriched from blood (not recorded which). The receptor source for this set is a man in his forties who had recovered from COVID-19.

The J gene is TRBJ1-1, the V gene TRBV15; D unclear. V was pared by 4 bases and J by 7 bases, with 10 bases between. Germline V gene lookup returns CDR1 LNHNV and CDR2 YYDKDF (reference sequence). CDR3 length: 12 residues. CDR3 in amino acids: CATSMGRREAFF. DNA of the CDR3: TGTGCCACCAGCATGGGCAGGCGTGAAGCTTTCTTT.

Written as DNA, the CDR3 is TGTGCCAGCGCAGGGGTAGGCACAGATACGCAGTATTTT. Translating it yields CASAGVGTDTQYF. The chain has TRBV12-3 or TRBV12-4 and TRBJ2-3, with D possibly TRBD1 on 6 matching bases. V gave up 8 bases and J gave up 1 base, with 10 bases separating them. The CDR3 totals 13 residues.

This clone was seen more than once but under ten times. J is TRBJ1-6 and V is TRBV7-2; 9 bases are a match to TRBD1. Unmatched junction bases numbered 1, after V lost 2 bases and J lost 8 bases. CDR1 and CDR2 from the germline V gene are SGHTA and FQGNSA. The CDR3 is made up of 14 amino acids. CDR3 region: CASSLRTGDSPLHF. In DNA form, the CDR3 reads TGTGCCAGCAGCTTAAGGACAGGGGATTCACCCCTCCACTTT.

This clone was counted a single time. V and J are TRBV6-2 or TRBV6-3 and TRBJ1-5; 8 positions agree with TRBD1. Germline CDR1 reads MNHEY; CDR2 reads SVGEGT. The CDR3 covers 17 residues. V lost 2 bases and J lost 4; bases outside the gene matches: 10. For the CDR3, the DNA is TGTGCCAGCAGTTACGGCGGGACAGGCTTACAAAATCAGCCCCAGCATTTT. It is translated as CASSYGGTGLQNQPQHF.

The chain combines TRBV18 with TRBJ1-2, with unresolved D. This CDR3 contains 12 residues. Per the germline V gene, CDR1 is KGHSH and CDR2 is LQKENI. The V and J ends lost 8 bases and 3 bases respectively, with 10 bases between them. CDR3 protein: CASKTDDYGYTF. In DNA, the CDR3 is TGTGCCAGCAAAACAGATGACTATGGCTACACCTTC.

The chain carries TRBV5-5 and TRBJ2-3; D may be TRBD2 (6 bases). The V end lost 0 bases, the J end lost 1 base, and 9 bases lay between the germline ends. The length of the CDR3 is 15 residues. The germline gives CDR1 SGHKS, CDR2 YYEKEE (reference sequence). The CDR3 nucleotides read TGTGCCAGCAGCTTGGCTGGACTACGCACAGATACGCAGTATTTT. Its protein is CASSLAGLRTDTQYF.

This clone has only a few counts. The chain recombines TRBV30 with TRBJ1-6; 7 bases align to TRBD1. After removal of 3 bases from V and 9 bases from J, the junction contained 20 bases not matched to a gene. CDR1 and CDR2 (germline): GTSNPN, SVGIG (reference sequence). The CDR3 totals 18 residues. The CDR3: CAWSRPGQTKGSGSPLHF. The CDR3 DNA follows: TGTGCCTGGAGCAGACCGGGACAGACAAAAGGATCTGGTTCACCCCTCCACTTT.

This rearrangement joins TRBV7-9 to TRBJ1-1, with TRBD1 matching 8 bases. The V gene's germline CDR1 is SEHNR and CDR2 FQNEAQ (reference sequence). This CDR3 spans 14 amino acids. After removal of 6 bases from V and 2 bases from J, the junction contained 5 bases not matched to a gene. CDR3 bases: TGTGCCAGCAGGAGGACAGGGCCTAACACTGAAGCTTTCTTT. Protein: CASRRTGPNTEAFF. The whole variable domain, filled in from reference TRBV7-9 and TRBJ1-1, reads DTGVSQNPRHKITKRGQNVTFRCDPISEHNRLYWYRQTLGQGPEFLTYFQNEAQLEKSRLLSDRFSAERPKGSFSTLEIQRTEQGDSAMYLCASRRTGPNTEAFFGQGTRLTVV.